This T cell receptor (beta chain) was recovered during a study of blood T cell repertoires in COVID-19 (dated by TCRdb to 2020 to 2022). For the study in its entirety: Samples from collaborators originated in the United States, Italy and Spain and spanned both the acute and convalescent phases of COVID-19. The dataset comprised deeply sampled blood TCRbeta repertoires from subjects exposed to, actively infected with, or recovered from COVID-19. A de-identified subject ID, COVID-19 status, age in years and sex were almost always included in the sample metadata. Where HLA class I and class II types were available, the types were taken from metadata supplied by the sample provider, not from assay-based typing. The material from the prospective study consisted of cDNA or gDNA derived from T cells, B-cell-depleted T cells, or PBMCs. The repertoires were made available in a free public database intended to serve as a resource for research on the immune response to SARS-CoV-2. The samples were drawn from the first 160 participants of the ongoing ImmuneRACE study and from under 1,500 subjects provided by 6 global collaborators. Overall results and qualifications from the work: Clinical and demographic metadata were provided uncurated, with the amount varying by source and participant.

The CDR3 measures 14 amino acids from cysteine to phenylalanine. Only the CDR3 DNA stays, 42 bases, in frame from base 1. V is pruned by 5 bases and J by 0 bases, leaving 4 bases of the junction without a gene match. CDR1 and CDR2, per the germline V gene, are SGHAT and FQNNGV. Each collaborating institution followed its own protocols to collect whole blood in K2EDTA tubes. For TCRbeta analysis, collaborator samples were shipped as frozen whole blood, as isolated PBMCs, or as DNA extracted from either sample type. TCRbeta CDR3 regions were amplified from genomic DNA using the immunoSEQ Assay, a bias-controlled multiplex PCR. The source study handled its data this way. The number of nucleated cells in each sample was estimated by amplification of reference gene primers within the assay. To quantify the absolute abundance of each unique TCRbeta CDR3 rearrangement, sequence reads were collapsed and filtered. For each sample, productive Simpson clonality was calculated as the square root of Simpson's diversity index over productive rearrangements. As stored in TCRdb, this immuneACCESS dataset retains in-frame rearrangements with V and J assigned. A fraction of the clones does not appear; measured against another copy, unresolved V genes explain less than half of the discrepancy, and the remainder lacks a known reason. The V and J calls and clone size are taken from that table; D and trimming were inferred from the DNA. For this sample the table gives 200,000 to 300,000 clones, of which 83% were detected only once. The ten top clones hold roughly 5.5% of the sample.

As to this clone: Its antigen remains undetermined. Base-call qualities are not available, and no considerably larger clone is one nucleotide away.

This sequence originates from a human donor in a cohort sampled during active COVID-19. Recombination joined TRBV11-2 with TRBJ2-7, with 7 bases aligning to TRBD1. Sequenced sample: peripheral blood. The nucleotide sequence reads TGTGCCAGCAGCACACGGACAGGCTCCTACGAGCAGTACTTC. This is translated as CASSTRTGSYEQYF.